Below, 32 T cell receptor beta chains from the same sample are listed, as sequenced in a study of regulatory T cells in long-lasting Graves disease. Regarding time point: newly diagnosed GD, antithyroid drugs for less than 3 months. With RNA extracted from PBMCs as input, the TCR library was made. For TCR beta, libraries came from iRepertoire HTBI primers and Arm-PCR of CDR3 regions. TCRdb fed the multiplex PCR reads into MiXCR, producing one record per CDR3 protein. The repertoire holds around 400,000 distinct CDR3 sequences, 10% to 15% seen once, with approximately 20% in the top ten. These data also featured in a second study, about T cells in Graves' hyperthyroidism and ophthalmopathy.

Sample: peripheral blood mononuclear cells (PBMCs), taken at new diagnosis, from a patient treated with antithyroid drugs. The receptors were gathered from a woman aged 18 to 35 with Graves disease.

The sample holds many counts of this clonotype. J is TRBJ1-2 and V is TRBV29-1, with TRBD1 matching 7 bases. The CDR3 is 13 amino acids. Trimming took 6 bases from V and 4 from J; bases not matched to a gene: 8. Germline V CDR1 and CDR2: SQVTM, ANQGSEA. DNA for the CDR3: TGCAGCGTCCCAGGGGGAACGAGCTATGGCTACACCTTC. Protein sequence: CSVPGGTSYGYTF.

This clonotype has ten or more counts. V and J are TRBV7-2 and TRBJ2-7, with D uncertain. The germline gives CDR1 SGHTA, CDR2 FQGNSA. The CDR3 has 11 residues. The V end lost 4 bases, the J end lost 7 bases, and 8 bases lay between the germline ends. The CDR3 loop is CASSSYREQYF. CDR3 nucleotide sequence: TGTGCCAGCAGCTCTTACAGAGAGCAGTACTTC.

Worth noting for this clonotype: With a much larger clone just one base away, this may be a read error. V is TRBV7-2 and J is TRBJ1-1, with D perhaps matching TRBD1 (5 bases). Germline CDR1 and CDR2: SGHTA and FQGNSA. This CDR3 is built from 12 residues. This CDR3 reads CASSLRGTGAFF. In DNA, the CDR3 is TGTGCCAGCAGTTTAAGGGGCACTGGAGCTTTCTTT.

This clonotype was counted a few times. The rearrangement uses TRBV20-1 and TRBJ2-1, with TRBD2 identical over 8 bases. The germline gives CDR1 DFQATT, CDR2 SNEGSKA (reference sequence). The CDR3 covers 16 residues. V shed 5 bases, J shed 4 bases, and the junction held 13 bases outside the gene matches. The CDR3 DNA reads TGCAGTGCTTACCCCCCAGCGGGAGTGGGTTACAATGAGCAGTTCTTC. Protein product: CSAYPPAGVGYNEQFF.

The rearrangement joins TRBV18 to TRBJ2-7, with D perhaps TRBD2 (6 bases). The CDR3 has 17 amino acids. CDR1 KGHSH and CDR2 LQKENI come from the germline V gene. V was shortened by 2 bases and J by 1 base, with 18 bases between the two germline ends. The CDR3 bases are TGTGCCAGCTCACCAGGAAGGGGACTGGGAACGTCCTACGAGCAGTACTTC. This sequence encodes CASSPGRGLGTSYEQYF.

This clonotype was counted many times. The chain joins TRBV10-3 to TRBJ2-7; D not certain. Germline CDR1 is ENHRY and CDR2 is SYGVKD. The CDR3 covers 15 residues. V lost 2 bases and J lost 0, with 11 bases in between. CDR3 coding DNA: TGTGCCATCAGTGAGAGGGCAGGCGCCTCCTACGAGCAGTACTTC. This codes for CAISERAGASYEQYF.

CDR3 loop: CASSISGGTSYEQYF. The CDR3 DNA reads TGTGCCAGTAGTATTTCCGGGGGGACGTCCTACGAGCAGTACTTC. The chain joins TRBV19 to TRBJ2-7; 7 bases are shared with TRBD2. The CDR3 has 15 residues. V lost 3 bases to trimming and J lost 1 base; unmatched junction nucleotides: 6. Germline CDR1 is LNHDA and CDR2 is SQIVND (reference sequence).

This clonotype was seen ten or more times. The V gene is TRBV6-1, the J gene TRBJ2-6; 8 nucleotides align to TRBD2. The junction had 13 bases not matched to a gene; V was cut back by 6 bases and J by 0 bases. The CDR3 length is 19 residues. CDR1 and CDR2 (germline): MNHNS, SASEGT. The CDR3 spells CASRKTDSGRISGANVLTF. CDR3 coding DNA: TGTGCCAGCAGAAAGACGGACAGCGGGAGAATCTCTGGGGCCAACGTCCTGACTTTC.

This clonotype was seen ten or more times. The chain combines TRBV6-2 or TRBV6-3 with TRBJ2-2, with D unclear. The germline V gene has CDR1 MNHEY and CDR2 SVGEGT. The CDR3 is 17 residues long. Deletions cut 0 bases from V and 4 bases from J, with 15 bases between. The CDR3 loop reads CASSYSALILITGELFF. The CDR3 DNA reads TGTGCCAGCAGTTACTCAGCACTTATTCTTATCACCGGGGAGCTGTTTTTT.

There are many counts of this clonotype. V gene TRBV7-2 combines with J gene TRBJ1-2; D unresolved. This CDR3 region has 11 residues. Between the trimmed V and J ends, which lost 5 bases and 5 bases, there was a span of 6 bases. CDR1 SGHTA and CDR2 FQGNSA come from the germline V gene. The CDR3 DNA reads TGTGCCAGCAGCCCAGTTTATGGCTACACCTTC. This codes for CASSPVYGYTF.

This clonotype was recorded many times. The chain couples TRBV6-1 to TRBJ1-1; D is unresolved. This CDR3 has 16 residues. Trimming took off 4 bases at V and 5 bases at J, with 20 bases between the two ends. The V gene's germline CDR1 is MNHNS and CDR2 SASEGT. For the CDR3, the DNA is TGTGCCAGCAGTGTGGTGGCAGCCTCACCTGGTACTGAAGCTTTCTTT. Its protein product is CASSVVAASPGTEAFF.

This clonotype was picked up many times. J is TRBJ2-2 and V is TRBV7-2; 7 nucleotides match TRBD2. The germline V gene has CDR1 SGHTA and CDR2 FQGNSA. The length of the CDR3 is 15 residues. With 4 bases clipped from V and 1 base from J, the junction kept 3 bases outside the gene matches. The CDR3 region is CASSSSSGNTGELFF. As DNA, the CDR3 is TGTGCCAGCAGCTCTTCTAGCGGGAACACCGGGGAGCTGTTTTTT. Using reference TRBV7-2 and TRBJ2-2 for the parts outside the CDR3, the full variable domain is GAGVSQSPSNKVTEKGKDVELRCDPISGHTALYWYRQSLGQGLEFLIYFQGNSAPDKSGLPSDRFSAERTGGSVSTLTIQRTQQEDSAVYLCASSSSSGNTGELFFGEGSRLTVL.

This clonotype was recorded many times. The gene calls are TRBV9 and TRBJ2-1, with 8 bases fitting TRBD2. CDR1 is SGDLS and CDR2 is YYNGEE in the germline V gene. CDR3 length: 16 residues. Germline trimming cut 3 bases from V and 6 bases from J; bases unmatched to any gene: 11. The DNA of the CDR3 is TGTGCCAGCAGCGGACCCGGGACTAGGGGTGGCAATGAGCAGTTCTTC. It translates to CASSGPGTRGGNEQFF. The whole variable domain, filled in from reference TRBV9 and TRBJ2-1, reads DSGVTQTPKHLITATGQRVTLRCSPRSGDLSVYWYQQSLDQGLQFLIQYYNGEERAKGNILERFSAQQFPDLHSELNLSSLELGDSALYFCASSGPGTRGGNEQFFGPGTRLTVL.

In its sample, this clonotype was seen many times. This sequence joins TRBV4-1 and TRBJ2-7, with D possibly matching TRBD2 (5 bases). V dropped 3 bases and J dropped 2 bases, with 14 bases sitting between them. The CDR3 has 15 residues. The germline gives CDR1 MGHRA, CDR2 YSYEKL. The CDR3: CASSHYWGEAYEQYF. As DNA, the CDR3 is TGCGCCAGCAGCCATTACTGGGGAGAGGCCTACGAGCAGTACTTC.

At least ten counts were recorded for this clonotype. At one of its ends the junction is not consistent with the germline gene, which may arise from a read error. CDR3 DNA sequence: TGTGCCAGCAGTTTTCAGACCGGGACAGGGGAAGAGACCCAGTGCTTC. Its translation is CASSFQTGTGEETQCF. The chain joins TRBV12-3 or TRBV12-4 to TRBJ2-5, with 10 positions matching TRBD1. The CDR3 covers 16 residues.

This clonotype came up a few times. The J gene is TRBJ2-3, the V gene TRBV29-1; TRBD2 might be the D (5 bases). CDR3 length: 13 amino acids. Germline loops: CDR1 SQVTM, CDR2 ANQGSEA. V was cut by 4 bases and J by 1 base, with 9 bases left in between. The CDR3: CSVVPGGTDTQYF. Written as DNA, the CDR3 is TGCAGCGTTGTTCCCGGGGGCACAGATACGCAGTATTTT.

The chain uses TRBV7-6 and TRBJ1-6, with D possibly matching TRBD1 (5 bases). The CDR3 spans 14 residues. CDR1 and CDR2 from the germline V gene are SGHVS and FNYEAQ. The V end lost 6 bases, the J end lost 8 bases, and 14 bases lay between the germline ends. This CDR3 reads CASSRGEGHSPLHF. The CDR3, as DNA: TGTGCCAGCAGTCGTGGGGAGGGGCATTCACCCCTCCACTTT.

The table lists this clonotype with many counts. This chain links TRBV11-3 with TRBJ2-3; possible D gene TRBD1, 6 bases. Trimming cost V 5 bases and J 2 bases, with 11 bases left between them. Germline V gives CDR1 SGHNT, CDR2 YENEEA. This CDR3 has 14 residues. This chain's CDR3 is CASSQRTVTDTQYF. The CDR3 DNA follows: TGTGCCAGCAGCCAAAGGACAGTCACAGATACGCAGTATTTT.

A note on this clonotype: A clone one base away is much larger, so this may be a read error. V usage is TRBV5-1 and J usage is TRBJ1-1, with D unresolved. The CDR3 is 15 residues long. CDR1 and CDR2 from the germline V gene are SGHRS and YFSETQ. As DNA, the CDR3 is TGCGCCAGCAGCTTGTTTCCGACGAGGAACACTGAAGCTCTCTTT. As protein: CASSLFPTRNTEALF.

This clonotype has a count of ten or more. The CDR3 protein is CASTPIGTKSSYEQYV. As DNA, the CDR3 is TGTGCCAGCACGCCAATCGGGACCAAGAGCTCCTACGAGCAGTACGTC. The chain links TRBV2 to TRBJ2-7; either TRBD1 or TRBD2 may supply D (5 bases each). CDR3 size: 16 residues. Trimming removed 7 bases from V and 0 bases from J, with 19 bases in between. The germline V gene has CDR1 SNHLY and CDR2 FYNNEI.

This clonotype was seen ten or more times. The V call is TRBV2, the J call TRBJ2-1; 7 positions match TRBD1. CDR1 is SNHLY and CDR2 is FYNNEI in the germline V gene. This CDR3 is built from 16 residues. V lost 6 bases, J lost 2 bases, and 10 bases stayed unmatched. The CDR3 bases are TGTGCCAGCAGCGAGGGACAGCCTACAGCCTACAATGAGCAGTTCTTC. It specifies CASSEGQPTAYNEQFF.

V and J are TRBV5-6 and TRBJ2-5; 10 positions match TRBD2. Germline lookup yields CDR1 SGHDT and CDR2 YYEEEE. The CDR3 runs 19 residues. With 5 bases clipped from V and 0 bases from J, the junction kept 16 bases outside the gene matches. CDR3 residues: CASSYRRSGLAQYQETQYF. DNA for the CDR3: TGTGCCAGCAGTTATAGGAGATCGGGACTAGCGCAATACCAAGAGACCCAGTACTTC.

In its sample, this clonotype was seen a few times. The chain links TRBV29-1 to TRBJ2-1; D possibly corresponds to TRBD2 (5 bases). CDR1 and CDR2 (germline): SQVTM, ANQGSEA. V lost 5 bases to trimming and J lost 10 bases, with 12 bases between them. The CDR3 spans 11 residues. CDR3 residues: CSVQLEGEQFF. The CDR3 DNA follows: TGCAGCGTTCAACTAGAGGGAGAGCAGTTCTTC.

With regard to this clonotype: The CDR3 end shows no conserved phenylalanine or tryptophan, and so a read error is likely. This chain connects TRBV28 to TRBJ1-2, with 10 bases fitting TRBD1. Trimming at V came to 5 bases and at J to 2 bases, leaving 14 bases not matched to a gene. The CDR3 has 18 residues. Germline CDR1 reads MDHEN; CDR2 reads SYDVKM. CDR3 residues: CASSLSAAPGQGNYGYTS. CDR3 sequence (DNA): TGTGCCAGCAGTCTTAGTGCAGCGCCGGGACAGGGGAACTATGGCTACACCTCC.

In its sample, this clonotype was seen many times. This sequence joins TRBV12-3 or TRBV12-4 and TRBJ1-1, with D unresolved. The CDR3 loop spans 16 amino acids. The ends were cut back, 9 bases at V and 0 bases at J, with 20 bases in the middle. CDR3 sequence: CASTWVGNDLNTEAFF. For the CDR3, the DNA is TGTGCCAGTACCTGGGTGGGGAACGATTTGAACACTGAAGCTTTCTTT.

CDR3 region: CASSLSQLATDTQYF. As DNA, the CDR3 is TGTGCCAGTTCCCTGTCCCAGTTGGCCACAGATACGCAGTATTTT. The chain is built from TRBV19 and TRBJ2-3; D not resolved. CDR1 LNHDA and CDR2 SQIVND come from the germline V gene (reference sequence). V was pared by 8 bases and J by 2 bases, with 17 bases between. The CDR3 consists of 15 residues. Together with reference TRBV19 and TRBJ2-3, the CDR3 gives the full variable domain: DGGITQSPKYLFRKEGQNVTLSCEQNLNHDAMYWYRQDPGQGLRLIYYSQIVNDFQKGDIAEGYSVSREKKESFPLTVTSAQKNPTAFYLCASSLSQLATDTQYFGPGTRLTVL.

This clonotype occurred many times. This chain links TRBV7-2 with TRBJ2-3, with 8 positions matching TRBD2. Germline CDR1 reads SGHTA; CDR2 reads FQGNSA. The CDR3 consists of 15 residues. J lost 4 bases, V lost 3 bases, and 6 bases had no gene match. CDR3: CASSFFRGGADTQYF. For the CDR3, the DNA is TGTGCCAGCAGCTTTTTCCGGGGGGGCGCAGATACGCAGTATTTT.

This clonotype came up many times. This chain connects TRBV12-3 or TRBV12-4 to TRBJ1-5; 9 nucleotides line up with TRBD1. V gave up 5 bases and J gave up 3 bases; unmatched junction bases: 11. The CDR3 totals 17 residues. The CDR3 DNA reads TGTGCCAGCAGTACCACGGGACAGGGAGGCAACAATCAGCCCCAGCATTTT. This encodes CASSTTGQGGNNQPQHF.

This clonotype was detected ten times or more. CDR3 in DNA: TGTGCCAGCAGTTACCCAAACAGGGGCAACAGCACTGAAGCTTTCTTT. The encoded protein is CASSYPNRGNSTEAFF. The chain combines TRBV6-2 or TRBV6-3 with TRBJ1-1; 7 positions match TRBD1. Per the germline V gene, CDR1 is MNHEY and CDR2 is SVGEGT. J was trimmed by 4 bases and V by 2 bases; bases with no gene match: 10. The CDR3 contains 16 residues.

This clonotype has just a few counts. The V call is TRBV4-3, the J call TRBJ1-1; a weak D match, TRBD1 (6 bases). Germline CDR1 reads LGHNA; CDR2 reads YSLEER. Trimming stripped 1 base from V and 2 bases from J, with 20 bases between. The CDR3 has 18 amino acids. CDR3 protein: CASSQVWEAGAVNTEAFF. The CDR3 DNA follows: TGCGCCAGCAGCCAAGTGTGGGAGGCAGGGGCTGTCAACACTGAAGCTTTCTTT.

The table lists this clonotype with a few counts. A much larger clone differs by one base, so this may be a read error. The conserved closing phenylalanine or tryptophan is absent in this CDR3, likely reflecting a read error. The genes are TRBV19 and TRBJ2-5, with TRBD2 matching over 9 bases. Germline lookup yields CDR1 LNHDA and CDR2 SQIVND (reference sequence). V lost 5 bases and J lost 0; bases outside the gene matches: 1. CDR3 size: 14 residues. The CDR3 here is CASSQREDQETQYL. CDR3 bases: TGTGCCAGTAGTCAGCGGGAGGACCAAGAGACCCAGTACCTC.

The V call is TRBV5-1, the J call TRBJ1-3, with unresolved D. V lost 0 bases, J lost 0 bases, and 7 bases lay in between. The V gene's germline CDR1 is SGHRS and CDR2 YFSETQ. The CDR3 is made up of 15 amino acids. The chain's CDR3 is CASSLESFSGNTIYF. CDR3 bases: TGCGCCAGCAGCTTGGAGTCTTTCTCTGGAAACACCATATATTTT. Full variable domain (missing parts from reference TRBV5-1 and TRBJ1-3): KAGVTQTPRYLIKTRGQQVTLSCSPISGHRSVSWYQQTPGQGLQFLFEYFSETQRNKGNFPGRFSGRQFSNSRSEMNVSTLELGDSALYLCASSLESFSGNTIYFGEGSWLTVV.